A single sample gave rise to the 23 T cell receptor beta chains below, sequenced in a study of T cell repertoires in cytomegalovirus infection. TCRdb itself ran the reads through MiXCR, one entry per CDR3 protein. The sample includes roughly 200,000 distinct CDR3 sequences, approximately 18% of them seen just once. The sequenced sample consisted of CD8+ T cells from PBMCs. These TCRs come from a human donor in good health (CMV status not recorded). Some clones in this sample may be carry-over from other donors' samples.

This clonotype came up a few times. J is TRBJ2-1 and V is TRBV27; D ambiguous. The CDR3 has 10 amino acids. Germline V gives CDR1 MNHEY, CDR2 SMNVEV (reference sequence). Between the trimmed V and J ends, which lost 7 bases and 12 bases, there was a span of 10 bases. CDR3 sequence reads: CASTGNRQFF. For the CDR3, the DNA is TGTGCCAGCACGGGTAATAGGCAGTTCTTC.

This clonotype has just a few counts. V usage is TRBV6-4 and J usage is TRBJ1-1; D uncertain. Germline CDR1 is MRHNA and CDR2 is SNTAGT. Trimming pared 6 bases from V and 1 base from J, leaving 15 bases between. The CDR3 sequence is 15 residues long. The CDR3 is CASSLTSSPNTEAFF. As DNA, the CDR3 is TGTGCCAGCAGCCTTACTAGTTCCCCGAACACTGAAGCTTTCTTT.

This clonotype turned up a few times. The CDR3 loop reads CASSPNPAPNTEAFF. The CDR3 DNA reads TGTGCCAGCAGCCCTAATCCGGCCCCAAACACTGAAGCTTTCTTT. The J gene is TRBJ1-1, the V gene TRBV7-2; D is unresolved. The V end was cut by 5 bases, the J end by 2 bases, with 15 bases between. This CDR3 contains 15 residues. Germline V gene data show CDR1 as SGHTA and CDR2 as FQGNSA.

This clonotype showed up many times. This chain joins TRBV7-8 and TRBJ2-1, with 14 nucleotides matching TRBD2. CDR3 length: 15 residues. V lost 6 bases to trimming and J lost 2 bases; unmatched junction nucleotides: 0. Germline V lookup: CDR1 SGHVS, CDR2 FQNEAQ. The DNA of the CDR3 is TGTGCCAGCAGGGGACTAGCGGGGGCCTACAATGAGCAGTTCTTC. This gives the protein CASRGLAGAYNEQFF.

This clonotype was seen only a few times. The rearrangement links TRBV28 to TRBJ2-7, with D possibly TRBD1 on 6 matching bases. Trimming pared 5 bases from V and 2 bases from J, leaving 10 bases between. This CDR3 is 13 amino acids long. Looked up from germline, CDR1 is MDHEN and CDR2 is SYDVKM. CDR3 sequence: CASSLDRAYEQYF. CDR3 in DNA: TGTGCCAGCAGTCTGGACAGAGCCTACGAGCAGTACTTC.

V usage is TRBV4-3 and J usage is TRBJ2-7, with 8 positions matching TRBD2. Germline CDR1 and CDR2: LGHNA and YSLEER. The CDR3 extends over 13 amino acids. Trimming at V came to 1 base and at J to 6 bases, leaving 2 bases not matched to a gene. For the CDR3, the DNA is TGCGCCAGCAGCCAAGCCAGCGGGGGCGAGCAGTACTTC. Amino acid sequence: CASSQASGGEQYF.

The genes are TRBV12-3 or TRBV12-4 and TRBJ1-2, with D hard to call. V lost 3 bases to trimming and J lost 3 bases, with 8 bases between them. The CDR3 extends over 13 amino acids. CDR3 protein: CASSFQADYGYTF. CDR3 bases: TGTGCCAGCAGTTTTCAGGCCGACTATGGCTACACCTTC.

J is TRBJ2-5 and V is TRBV7-9; no definite D call. Germline-derived CDR1 and CDR2 are SEHNR and FQNEAQ (reference sequence). Trimming left V 4 bases short and J 2 bases short, with 11 bases between. The CDR3 totals 14 residues. The chain's CDR3 is CASSSPDSQETQYF. CDR3 DNA: TGTGCCAGCAGCTCCCCCGACTCTCAAGAGACCCAGTACTTC.

This clonotype has more than one count but fewer than ten. The genes are TRBV11-2 and TRBJ1-4, with D perhaps TRBD1 (6 bases). V gave up 6 bases and J gave up 0 bases, with 20 bases separating them. This CDR3 contains 18 residues. The V gene's germline CDR1 is SGHAT and CDR2 FQNNGV. CDR3 in DNA: TGTGCCAGCAGACAAACGACAGGATCACTCGCAACTAATGAAAAACTGTTTTTT. It translates to CASRQTTGSLATNEKLFF. Variable domain in full (rest from reference TRBV11-2 and TRBJ1-4): EAGVAQSPRYKIIEKRQSVAFWCNPISGHATLYWYQQILGQGPKLLIQFQNNGVVDDSQLPKDRFSAERLKGVDSTLKIQPAKLEDSAVYLCASRQTTGSLATNEKLFFGSGTQLSVL.

This clonotype has only a few counts. The chain has TRBV6-6 and TRBJ2-2; no clear D gene. From germline, CDR1 is MNHNY and CDR2 SVGAGI (reference sequence). The CDR3 is 14 amino acids. Trimming left V 6 bases short and J 4 bases short, with 12 bases between. The CDR3 sequence: CASSLLRATGELFF. The CDR3, as DNA: TGTGCCAGCAGCCTCCTCCGGGCCACCGGGGAGCTGTTTTTT.

The chain links TRBV6-2 or TRBV6-3 to TRBJ2-3; the match to TRBD2 covers 16 bases. With V trimmed by 7 bases and J by 1 base, 14 bases remained unmatched. The CDR3 runs to 20 residues. Germline V gene data show CDR1 as MNHEY and CDR2 as SVGEGT. The CDR3 region has the DNA TGTGCCAGCACCTACGGAGGGGGACTAGCGGGGGGGCTCCGCACAGATACGCAGTATTTT. This translates into CASTYGGGLAGGLRTDTQYF.

V and J are TRBV7-6 and TRBJ1-2, with 8 nucleotides matching TRBD1. With 8 bases clipped from V and 4 bases from J, the junction kept 12 bases outside the gene matches. Per the germline V gene, CDR1 is SGHVS and CDR2 is FNYEAQ. This CDR3 has 15 amino acids. The CDR3 region has the DNA TGTGCCAGCGCCTCGGGACAGGACGACTCCTATGGCTACACCTTC. Encoded protein: CASASGQDDSYGYTF.

The J gene is TRBJ2-1, the V gene TRBV11-2; 7 bases match TRBD2. CDR1 SGHAT and CDR2 FQNNGV come from the germline V gene. The CDR3 is 14 residues long. Trimming at V came to 5 bases and at J to 7 bases, leaving 8 bases not matched to a gene. The CDR3 sequence is CASSPGLRLNEQFF. In DNA, the CDR3 is TGTGCCAGCAGCCCGGGACTAAGACTTAATGAGCAGTTCTTC.

The V call is TRBV6-2 or TRBV6-3, the J call TRBJ1-5; TRBD1 matches 7 bases. V shed 6 bases and J 3 bases; nucleotides not matched to a gene: 8. The length of the CDR3 is 15 residues. Germline V gene sequence: CDR1 MNHEY, CDR2 SVGEGT. CDR3 in amino acids: CASSSDRDTNQPQHF. The CDR3 DNA is TGTGCCAGCAGCTCCGACAGGGATACCAATCAGCCCCAGCATTTT.

The chain carries TRBV5-5 and TRBJ1-1; D is undetermined. The ends were cut back, 0 bases at V and 2 bases at J, with 5 bases in the middle. Looked up from germline, CDR1 is SGHKS and CDR2 is YYEKEE (reference sequence). The CDR3 totals 13 residues. The CDR3 loop is CASSLDINTEAFF. CDR3 nucleotides: TGTGCCAGCAGCTTGGATATAAACACTGAAGCTTTCTTT.

This clonotype was counted at least ten times. The chain is built from TRBV7-2 and TRBJ2-3; 8 nucleotides match TRBD1. The CDR3 extends over 17 amino acids. Germline V CDR1 and CDR2: SGHTA, FQGNSA. With 3 bases clipped from V and 6 bases from J, the junction kept 14 bases outside the gene matches. CDR3 loop: CASSFRQGAETVDTQYF. CDR3 sequence (DNA): TGTGCCAGCAGCTTCCGGCAGGGGGCCGAAACAGTGGATACGCAGTATTTT.

This clonotype has more than one count but fewer than ten. The genes are TRBV14 and TRBJ2-1; possibly TRBD1 or TRBD2 for D (6 bases each). Trimming left V 0 bases short and J 6 bases short, with 12 bases between. This CDR3 is built from 15 residues. Germline loops: CDR1 SGHDN, CDR2 FVKESK. The CDR3 sequence is CASSQDFRGLNEQFF. The CDR3 DNA follows: TGTGCCAGCAGCCAAGATTTCCGGGGGCTCAATGAGCAGTTCTTC.

This clonotype appeared a few times. This rearrangement joins TRBV20-1 to TRBJ1-5; tentatively, D is TRBD1 (6 bases). V lost 1 base and J lost 3, with 10 bases in between. Looked up from germline, CDR1 is DFQATT and CDR2 is SNEGSKA (reference sequence). This CDR3 contains 14 residues. The CDR3 sequence is CSARVRTANQPQHF. In nucleotides, the CDR3 is TGCAGTGCTAGAGTGCGGACAGCCAATCAGCCCCAGCATTTT.

This clonotype was recorded a few times. V gene TRBV4-2 combines with J gene TRBJ2-1, with D uncertain. The CDR3 loop spans 13 amino acids. V lost 1 base, J lost 6 bases, and 7 bases lay in between. Per germline, CDR1 LGHNA and CDR2 YNFKEQ. CDR3 residues: CASSQGSANEQFF. Written as DNA, the CDR3 is TGTGCCAGCAGCCAAGGAAGCGCCAATGAGCAGTTCTTC.

This clonotype occurred a few times. The chain couples TRBV7-6 to TRBJ1-5, with TRBD1 matching 10 bases. V lost 4 bases, J lost 4 bases, and 7 bases stayed unmatched. The V gene's germline CDR1 is SGHVS and CDR2 FNYEAQ. The CDR3 spans 16 residues. This CDR3 is CASSSGTGVKNQPQHF. DNA for the CDR3: TGTGCCAGCAGCTCCGGGACAGGGGTAAAGAATCAGCCCCAGCATTTT.

The gene calls are TRBV7-2 and TRBJ1-1; D might be TRBD1 (5 bases). CDR1 and CDR2 from the germline V gene are SGHTA and FQGNSA. This CDR3 spans 17 amino acids. V shed 4 bases and J shed 1 base, with 19 bases lying between them. CDR3 nucleotide sequence: TGTGCCAGCAGCTCTATTCCAGAGAGGGGTTGGAACACTGAAGCTTTCTTT. Its protein product is CASSSIPERGWNTEAFF.

The genes are TRBV7-8 and TRBJ2-5; the D is unclear. The CDR3 is 13 residues long. CDR1 and CDR2 (germline): SGHVS, FQNEAQ. V shed 1 base and J shed 6 bases, with 9 bases lying between them. The CDR3 nucleotides read TGTGCCAGCAGCTTAGGAAAGGGCAAGACCCAGTACTTC. Its protein product is CASSLGKGKTQYF.

This clonotype was detected a few times. This chain joins TRBV12-3 or TRBV12-4 and TRBJ2-7; TRBD1 agrees at 8 bases. This CDR3 comprises 12 residues. V lost 6 bases, J lost 6 bases, and 4 bases stayed unmatched. CDR3 protein: CASRQGEGEQYF. The CDR3 coding sequence is TGTGCCAGCAGACAGGGGGAAGGCGAGCAGTACTTC.